The sequence of this T cell receptor beta chain was determined in a study of tumor-infiltrating lymphocytes in localized non-small cell lung cancer. Study-wide context: Patients included smokers and never-smokers with various histologies, some sampled after neoadjuvant chemotherapy. Each patient gave resected tumor and non-adjacent uninvolved lung tissue. Study-wide points: Compared with uninvolved lung, tumors showed higher T cell infiltration by TCRbeta sequencing. TCR sequencing covered a subset of patients with enough tissue.

This clone was recorded a few times. The target antigen is unknown. Germline CDR1 reads SNHLY; CDR2 reads FYNNEI. The CDR3 runs to 13 residues. V lost 5 bases and J 7 bases, leaving 11 bases between the germline ends. Only in-frame clones appear in the TCRdb table, and some are missing; sequencing was by immunoSEQ multiplex PCR. The profile shows 3,000 to 4,500 clones, just over 65% of them singletons. The TCR comes from a human donor with non-small cell lung cancer. Sample: uninvolved lung tissue not adjacent to the tumor. J is TRBJ2-2 and V is TRBV2; D not certain. In nucleotides, the CDR3 is TGTGCCAGCAGTTATACAGAGGACGGGGAGCTGTTTTTT. It specifies CASSYTEDGELFF.